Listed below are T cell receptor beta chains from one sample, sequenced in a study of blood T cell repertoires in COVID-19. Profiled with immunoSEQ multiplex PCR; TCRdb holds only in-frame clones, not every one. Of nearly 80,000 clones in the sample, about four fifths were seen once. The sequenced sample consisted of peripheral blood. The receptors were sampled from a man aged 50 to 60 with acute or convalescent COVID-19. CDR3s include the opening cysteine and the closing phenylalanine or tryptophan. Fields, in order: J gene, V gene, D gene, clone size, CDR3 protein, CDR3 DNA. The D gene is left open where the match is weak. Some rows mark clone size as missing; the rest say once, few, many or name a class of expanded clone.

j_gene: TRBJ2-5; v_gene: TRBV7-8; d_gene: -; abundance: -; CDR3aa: CASSLYRGQETQYF; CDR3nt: TGTGCCAGCAGCTTATACCGGGGCCAAGAGACCCAGTACTTC
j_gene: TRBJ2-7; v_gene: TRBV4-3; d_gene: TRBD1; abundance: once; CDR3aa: CASSQGTGETYEQYF; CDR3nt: TGCGCCAGCAGCCAAGGGACAGGGGAAACCTACGAGCAGTACTTC
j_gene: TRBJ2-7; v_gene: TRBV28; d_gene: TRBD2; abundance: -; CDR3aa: CASSLGGITYEQYF; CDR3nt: TGTGCCAGCAGTTTGGGGGGGATCACCTACGAGCAGTACTTC
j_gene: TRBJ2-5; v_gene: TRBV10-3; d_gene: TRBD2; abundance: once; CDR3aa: CAIRTGTSGSRETQYF; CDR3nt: TGTGCCATCAGAACAGGGACTAGCGGGAGTAGGGAGACCCAGTACTTC
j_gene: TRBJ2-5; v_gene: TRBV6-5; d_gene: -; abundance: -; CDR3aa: CATGGNWETQYF; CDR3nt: TGTGCCACTGGGGGGAATTGGGAGACCCAGTACTTC
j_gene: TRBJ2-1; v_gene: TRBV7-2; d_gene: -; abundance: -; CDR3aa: CASSLPGNEQFF; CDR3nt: TGTGCCAGCAGCTTACCAGGCAATGAGCAGTTCTTC
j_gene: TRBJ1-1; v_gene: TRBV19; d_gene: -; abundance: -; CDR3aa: CASSGQGRVAEAFF; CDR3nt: TGTGCCAGTAGTGGCCAGGGAAGGGTAGCTGAAGCTTTCTTT
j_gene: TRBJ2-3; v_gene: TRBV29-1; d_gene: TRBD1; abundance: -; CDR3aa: CSVHGTGTLQGDTDTQYF; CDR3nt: TGCAGCGTCCACGGGACAGGGACCCTACAAGGGGACACAGATACGCAGTATTTT
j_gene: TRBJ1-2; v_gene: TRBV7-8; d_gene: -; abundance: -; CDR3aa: CASSPTGTSYGYTF; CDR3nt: TGTGCCAGCAGCCCCACCGGGACATCCTATGGCTACACCTTC
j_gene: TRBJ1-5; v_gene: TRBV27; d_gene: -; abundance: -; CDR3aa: CASSAAGFGDQPQHF; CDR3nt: TGTGCCAGCAGTGCCGCAGGGTTTGGGGATCAGCCCCAGCATTTT
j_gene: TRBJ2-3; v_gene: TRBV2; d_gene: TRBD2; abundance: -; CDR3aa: CASRTAGGREPQYF; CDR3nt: TGTGCCAGCAGAACGGCGGGGGGACGGGAGCCGCAGTATTTT
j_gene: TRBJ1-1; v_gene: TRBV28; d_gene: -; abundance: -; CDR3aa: CASSSKALRVNTEAFF; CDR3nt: TGTGCCAGCAGCTCCAAGGCGTTGCGGGTGAACACTGAAGCTTTCTTT
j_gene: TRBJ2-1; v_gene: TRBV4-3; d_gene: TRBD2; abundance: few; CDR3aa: CASSQVSGGSSYNEQFF; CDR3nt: TGCGCCAGCAGCCAAGTTAGCGGGGGCTCATCCTACAATGAGCAGTTCTTC
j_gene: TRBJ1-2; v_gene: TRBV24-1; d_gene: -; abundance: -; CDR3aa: CATSFRSGYTF; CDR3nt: TGTGCCACCAGTTTCCGGTCCGGCTACACCTTC
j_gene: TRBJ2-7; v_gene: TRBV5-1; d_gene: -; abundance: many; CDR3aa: CASNEGYEQYF; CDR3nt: TGCGCCAGCAACGAGGGCTACGAGCAGTACTTC
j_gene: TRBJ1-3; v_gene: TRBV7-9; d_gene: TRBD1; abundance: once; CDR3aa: CASSSGDRGNTIYF; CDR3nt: TGTGCCAGCAGCTCCGGGGACAGGGGAAACACCATATATTTT
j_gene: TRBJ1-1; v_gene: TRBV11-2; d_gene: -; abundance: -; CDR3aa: CASSLQQKNTEAFF; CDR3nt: TGTGCCAGCAGCTTACAACAGAAAAACACTGAAGCTTTCTTT
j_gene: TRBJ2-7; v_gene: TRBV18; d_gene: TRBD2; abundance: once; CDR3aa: CASSPRSSGRADEQYF; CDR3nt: TGTGCCAGCTCACCACGGTCTAGCGGGAGGGCCGACGAGCAGTACTTC